This T cell receptor (beta chain) is drawn from a study of T cells in tuberculosis. Study-wide background: This South African cohort compared adolescents with or without latent tuberculosis against adults with active tuberculosis.

Method: immunoSEQ multiplex PCR; TCRdb's copy keeps in-frame clones and lacks some. The profile shows 30,000 to 35,000 clones, 97% of them singletons. Note on this clone: The antigen is not known.

Study-wide results and caveats: Active tuberculosis TCR-alpha repertoires lay closer to GMM-specific TCRs than IGRA-negative controls, suggesting clonal expansion. GEM motif frequencies gave more than 65% accuracy; the GMM repertoire gave about 87%. The TCR-beta difference was not significant; alpha differences partly reflected length.

CDR3 length: 13 amino acids. Germline CDR1 and CDR2: WSHSY and SAAADI. V shed 4 bases, J shed 3 bases, and the junction held 1 base outside the gene matches. This clonotype was sampled from a donor aged 10-35 years with latent tuberculosis or without tuberculosis infection. The sequenced sample was PBMCs. The V call is TRBV10-2, the J call TRBJ2-3; 7 bases align to TRBD2. The CDR3 here is CASSAGRTDTQYF. Written as DNA, the CDR3 is TGCGCCAGCAGTGCCGGGAGGACAGATACGCAGTATTTT.